Below are 21 T cell receptor beta chains sequenced from a single sample in a study of blood T cell repertoires in COVID-19. Profiled with immunoSEQ multiplex PCR; TCRdb holds only in-frame clones, not every one. The sample shows over 200,000 clones, around 90% of them seen only once. The specimen sequenced was peripheral blood. The receptor source for this set is a woman younger than 35 who had recovered from COVID-19.

CDR3 in DNA: TGTGCCAGCAGCCGCCGCTTCGAAGGGGGGGGATCCTCCTACGAGCAGTACTTC. It yields the protein CASSRRFEGGGSSYEQYF. V is TRBV3-1 (or the pseudogene TRBV3-2) and J is TRBJ2-7, with TRBD2 as a possible D gene (7 bases). V was pared by 4 bases and J by 0 bases, with 22 bases between. CDR1 LGHDT and CDR2 YNNKEL come from the germline V gene (reference sequence). The CDR3 has 18 amino acids.

The chain couples TRBV19 to TRBJ2-7; TRBD2 matches 11 bases. J lost 6 bases, V lost 5 bases, and 6 bases had no gene match. CDR1 LNHDA and CDR2 SQIVND come from the germline V gene (reference sequence). The CDR3 has 14 residues. CDR3 protein: CASSLGLAGGEQYF. Written as DNA, the CDR3 is TGTGCCAGTAGTTTGGGTCTAGCGGGAGGCGAGCAGTACTTC.

Written as DNA, the CDR3 is TGTGCCAGCAGGGGACTAGCGGGAGGAAATGAGCAGTTCTTC. The encoded protein is CASRGLAGGNEQFF. The rearrangement joins TRBV3-1 (or the pseudogene TRBV3-2) to TRBJ2-1; 15 nucleotides line up with TRBD2. V shed 6 bases and J 7 bases; nucleotides not matched to a gene: 1. This CDR3 is 14 amino acids long. CDR1 and CDR2 (germline): LGHDT, YNNKEL (reference sequence).

The chain employs TRBV9 and TRBJ2-7, with D possibly TRBD2 on 6 matching bases. V was clipped by 0 bases and J by 2 bases, with 12 bases between them. This CDR3 comprises 15 residues. Germline-derived CDR1 and CDR2 are SGDLS and YYNGEE. DNA for the CDR3: TGTGCCAGCAGCGTAGAGGTCGGGAGCGCCTACGAGCAGTACTTC. This encodes CASSVEVGSAYEQYF.

This clone has more than one count but fewer than ten. The V and J genes are TRBV11-2 and TRBJ1-2, with a possible D match to TRBD1 (5 bases). Germline CDR1 SGHAT, CDR2 FQNNGV. The CDR3 consists of 16 residues. V was pared by 1 base and J by 3 bases, with 15 bases between. This CDR3 reads CASSLGWAGLDYGYTF. As DNA, the CDR3 is TGTGCCAGCAGCTTAGGTTGGGCAGGGTTGGACTATGGCTACACCTTC.

The chain joins TRBV27 to TRBJ2-1, with 9 bases matching TRBD1. Per the germline V gene, CDR1 is MNHEY and CDR2 is SMNVEV (reference sequence). Losses at the gene ends were 5 bases for V and 8 bases for J; bases not matched to a gene: 16. The CDR3 totals 17 residues. This chain's CDR3 is CASSHFLRDREVYEQFF. The CDR3, as DNA: TGTGCCAGCAGTCATTTCTTACGGGACAGGGAAGTTTATGAGCAGTTCTTC.

This chain links TRBV7-6 with TRBJ2-7; 9 bases are shared with TRBD1. V dropped 5 bases and J dropped 0; count of bases not matched to a gene: 5. The germline V gene has CDR1 SGHVS and CDR2 FNYEAQ. The length of the CDR3 is 15 residues. The CDR3 bases are TGTGCCAGCAGCACCGGGACAGGGAGCTCCTACGAGCAGTACTTC. Protein: CASSTGTGSSYEQYF.

V is TRBV6-8 and J is TRBJ2-1, with 7 bases matching TRBD2. This CDR3 has 15 residues. The ends lost 2 bases at V and 4 bases at J; junction bases unmatched: 5. CDR1 MNHGY and CDR2 SAAAGT come from the germline V gene. CDR3 coding DNA: TGTGCCAGCAGTTACGAGCGGGAAGGTTACAATGAGCAGTTCTTC. Its protein product is CASSYEREGYNEQFF.

The chain has TRBV19 and TRBJ2-1, with 7 nucleotides matching TRBD2. The CDR3 is 13 amino acids. With V trimmed by 4 bases and J by 7 bases, 4 bases remained unmatched. The germline CDR1 and CDR2 sequences are LNHDA and SQIVND (reference sequence). DNA for the CDR3: TGTGCCAGTAGTACCCTACTAGCGAATGAGCAGTTCTTC. The encoded protein is CASSTLLANEQFF.

The chain joins TRBV6-2 or TRBV6-3 to TRBJ2-3; D uncertain. Germline CDR1 MNHEY, CDR2 SVGEGT. The CDR3 is 11 residues long. V lost 3 bases, J lost 8 bases, and 6 bases lay in between. DNA for the CDR3: TGTGCCAGCAGTTATGTAGCTACGCAGTATTTT. It codes for CASSYVATQYF.

In this sample, this clone turned up once. V usage is TRBV11-1 and J usage is TRBJ2-7; the match to TRBD1 covers 8 bases. Germline-derived CDR1 and CDR2 are SGHAT and FQDESV (reference sequence). Losses at the gene ends were 4 bases for V and 7 bases for J; bases not matched to a gene: 3. CDR3 length equals 12 residues. The CDR3 DNA follows: TGTGCCAGCAGCTCACAGGGGGAAGAGCAGTACTTC. It encodes CASSSQGEEQYF. The whole variable domain, filled in from reference TRBV11-1 and TRBJ2-7, reads EAEVAQSPRYKITEKSQAVAFWCDPISGHATLYWYRQILGQGPELLVQFQDESVVDDSQLPKDRFSAERLKGVDSTLKIQPAELGDSAMYLCASSSQGEEQYFGPGTRLTVT.

The sample holds one count of this clone. The V gene is TRBV6-6, the J gene TRBJ1-6; 8 nucleotides align to TRBD1. Germline CDR1 is MNHNY and CDR2 is SVGAGI (reference sequence). The CDR3 totals 15 residues. V dropped 6 bases and J dropped 9; count of bases not matched to a gene: 10. CDR3 DNA sequence: TGTGCCAGCAGACAGACAGGGGCGCGCAGTTCACCCCTCCACTTT. Amino acid sequence: CASRQTGARSSPLHF.

With regard to this clone: This same CDR3 is encoded by further DNA sequences in the sample. This chain links TRBV18 with TRBJ1-2; TRBD1 might be the D (5 bases). The V end was cut by 4 bases, the J end by 2 bases, with 8 bases between. The CDR3 covers 13 residues. Germline V CDR1 and CDR2: KGHSH, LQKENI. This CDR3 is CASSLDRNYGYTF. Written as DNA, the CDR3 is TGTGCCAGCTCACTCGACAGAAACTATGGCTACACCTTC.

The CDR3 sequence: CAIPRRGSNTGELFF. CDR3 nucleotides: TGTGCCATCCCGAGGCGGGGGTCGAACACCGGGGAGCTGTTTTTT. V gene TRBV6-5 combines with J gene TRBJ2-2; 7 bases map to TRBD2. This CDR3 has 15 amino acids. Germline V lookup: CDR1 MNHEY, CDR2 SVGAGI. J was trimmed by 0 bases and V by 10 bases; bases with no gene match: 8.

This clone was seen only a few times. The chain is built from TRBV19 and TRBJ1-5, with 8 bases that match TRBD1. This CDR3 comprises 18 residues. Trimming removed 4 bases from V and 0 bases from J; junction bases left unmatched: 11. CDR1 and CDR2 (germline): LNHDA, SQIVND (reference sequence). The CDR3 DNA reads TGTGCCAGTAGTACCAGGGCAGGGGGCACGTATAGCAATCAGCCCCAGCATTTT. Its protein product is CASSTRAGGTYSNQPQHF. Together with reference TRBV19 and TRBJ1-5, the CDR3 gives the full variable domain: DGGITQSPKYLFRKEGQNVTLSCEQNLNHDAMYWYRQDPGQGLRLIYYSQIVNDFQKGDIAEGYSVSREKKESFPLTVTSAQKNPTAFYLCASSTRAGGTYSNQPQHFGDGTRLSIL.

CDR3 loop: CATGGGELFF. The CDR3 DNA is TGTGCCACCGGAGGAGGGGAGCTGTTTTTT. The V gene is TRBV19, the J gene TRBJ2-2; D might be TRBD2 (5 bases). V was clipped by 10 bases and J by 8 bases, with 8 bases between them. Germline V CDR1 and CDR2: LNHDA, SQIVND (reference sequence). CDR3 size: 10 residues.

The V call is TRBV5-1, the J call TRBJ2-3; possibly TRBD2 for D (5 bases). The CDR3 contains 18 residues. In germline, CDR1 is SGHRS, CDR2 YFSETQ. Trimming cost V 4 bases and J 3 bases, with 24 bases left between them. CDR3 nucleotides: TGCGCCAGCAGCCCCAACGTCCATACTGGACCGGGGACAGATACGCAGTATTTT. This translates into CASSPNVHTGPGTDTQYF.

The genes are TRBV21-1 and TRBJ2-3; the table calls TRBD2, which could not be checked here. TRBV21-1 is flagged as a pseudogene. The CDR3 loop spans 16 amino acids. CDR3 DNA: TGTGCCAGCAGCCACTTTCGGGGGATTAGCACAGATACGCAGTATTTT. This encodes CASSHFRGISTDTQYF.

A remark on this clone: The junction departs from germline at one end; a sequencing error may be responsible. The chain combines TRBV3-1 (or the pseudogene TRBV3-2) with TRBJ2-2; 8 nucleotides align to TRBD2. Germline CDR1 reads LGHDT; CDR2 reads YNNKEL (reference sequence). The CDR3 extends over 16 amino acids. The CDR3 protein is CASNQVAAGVTGELFF. The CDR3 DNA follows: TGTGCCAGCAACCAAGTTGCAGCGGGAGTGACCGGGGAGCTGTTTTTT.

The rearrangement links TRBV19 to TRBJ2-2; 9 bases line up with TRBD1. CDR1 is LNHDA and CDR2 is SQIVND in the germline V gene (reference sequence). J was trimmed by 3 bases and V by 4 bases; bases with no gene match: 9. The CDR3 sequence is 17 residues long. CDR3 protein: CASSNRIGQGYTGELFF. DNA of the CDR3: TGTGCCAGTAGTAATCGAATAGGACAGGGGTACACCGGGGAGCTGTTTTTT.

V and J are TRBV20-1 and TRBJ2-5; D is undetermined. Germline assignment: CDR1 DFQATT and CDR2 SNEGSKA (reference sequence). This CDR3 contains 14 residues. V lost 3 bases to trimming and J lost 5 bases, with 16 bases between them. CDR3 in amino acids: CSASLGGVEETQYF. CDR3 in DNA: TGCAGTGCTAGTCTCGGCGGCGTAGAGGAGACCCAGTACTTC.